Each of the 2 T cell receptor beta chains below was sequenced from the same sample in a study of blood T cells in healthy people across ages (dated by TCRdb to about 2015). Libraries came from 5' RACE. Sequencing used an Illumina HiSeq 2500. A second PCR of about 7 to 12 cycles was performed with a sample-barcoded 5' primer and a J-beta primer mix. TCRdb handled the public reads itself, with Q25 trimming in fastp and clone calling in MiXCR, and kept productive beta chains. Entries that share a CDR3 protein sequence are merged under the most common genes and DNA. This sample comprises 1.5 million to 2 million distinct CDR3 sequences, around 48% of them detected only once. The ten largest clones represent over 2% of the sample. The sample was blood. Receptor source: a middle-aged woman in good health.

The chain has TRBV12-5 and TRBJ1-1; D is unclear. CDR1 is LGHNT, CDR2 FRNRAP, per germline. Trimming shortened V by 4 bases and J by 7 bases, and 13 bases separated the two germline ends. The CDR3 is made up of 13 amino acids. CDR3 nucleotide sequence: TGTGCTAGTGGTTCGCTTTCGGAGGGTGAAGCTTTCTTT. This sequence encodes CASGSLSEGEAFF.

This clonotype was counted only a few times. One junction end disagrees with the germline gene, perhaps due to a read error. V usage is TRBV7-7 and J usage is TRBJ2-2; the D gene is possibly TRBD1 (5 bases). The V gene's germline CDR1 is SSHAT and CDR2 FNYEAQ (reference sequence). The CDR3 spans 14 residues. The CDR3 sequence is CASSFDRNTGELFF. CDR3 sequence (DNA): TGTGCTAGCAGCTTCGACAGGAACACCGGGGAGCTGTTTTTT.